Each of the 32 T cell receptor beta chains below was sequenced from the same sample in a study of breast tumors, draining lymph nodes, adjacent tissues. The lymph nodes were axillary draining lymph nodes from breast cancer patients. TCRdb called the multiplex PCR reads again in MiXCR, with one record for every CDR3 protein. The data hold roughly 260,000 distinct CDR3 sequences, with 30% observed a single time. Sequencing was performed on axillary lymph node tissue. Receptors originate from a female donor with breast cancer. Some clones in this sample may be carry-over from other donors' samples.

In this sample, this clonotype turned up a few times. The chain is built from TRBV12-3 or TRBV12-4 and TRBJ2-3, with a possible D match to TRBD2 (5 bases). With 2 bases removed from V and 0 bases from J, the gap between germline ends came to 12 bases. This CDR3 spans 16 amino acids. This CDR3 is CASSLRLASSTDTQYF. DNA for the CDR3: TGTGCCAGCAGTTTACGGCTAGCCAGTAGCACAGATACGCAGTATTTT.

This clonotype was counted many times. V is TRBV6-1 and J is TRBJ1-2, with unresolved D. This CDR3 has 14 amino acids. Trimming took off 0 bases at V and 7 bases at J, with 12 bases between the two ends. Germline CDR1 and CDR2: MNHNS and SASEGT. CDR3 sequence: CASSEAASPGGYTF. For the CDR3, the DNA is TGTGCCAGCAGTGAAGCGGCCTCCCCGGGTGGCTACACCTTC.

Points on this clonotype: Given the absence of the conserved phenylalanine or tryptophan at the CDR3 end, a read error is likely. In DNA form, the CDR3 reads TGCGCCAGCAGCCACGGCCCAGATACGCAGTATCTT. Translating it yields CASSHGPDTQYL. This sequence joins TRBV4-3 and TRBJ2-3; no reliable D call. Germline V gives CDR1 LGHNA, CDR2 YSLEER. Trimming cost V 3 bases and J 4 bases, with 5 bases left between them. The CDR3 has 12 residues.

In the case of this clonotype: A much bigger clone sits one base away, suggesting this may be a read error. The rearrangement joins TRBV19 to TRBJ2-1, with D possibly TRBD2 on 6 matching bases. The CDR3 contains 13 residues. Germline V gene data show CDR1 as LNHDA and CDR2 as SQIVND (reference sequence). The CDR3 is CAGSFRLADEQFF. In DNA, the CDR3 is TGTGCCGGTAGTTTCCGATTAGCGGATGAGCAGTTCTTC.

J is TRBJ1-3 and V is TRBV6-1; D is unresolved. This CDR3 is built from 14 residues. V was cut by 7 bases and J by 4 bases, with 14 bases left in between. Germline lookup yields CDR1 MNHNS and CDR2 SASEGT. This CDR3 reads CASNRALPGNTIYF. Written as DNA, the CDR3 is TGTGCCAGCAATCGGGCTCTACCCGGAAACACCATATATTTT.

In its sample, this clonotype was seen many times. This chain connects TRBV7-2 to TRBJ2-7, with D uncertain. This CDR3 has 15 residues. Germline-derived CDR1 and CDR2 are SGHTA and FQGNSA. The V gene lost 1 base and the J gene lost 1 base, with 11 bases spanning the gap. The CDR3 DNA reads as TGTGCCAGCAGCTTAGGGCGGAGACGTTCCTACGAGCAGTACTTC. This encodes CASSLGRRRSYEQYF.

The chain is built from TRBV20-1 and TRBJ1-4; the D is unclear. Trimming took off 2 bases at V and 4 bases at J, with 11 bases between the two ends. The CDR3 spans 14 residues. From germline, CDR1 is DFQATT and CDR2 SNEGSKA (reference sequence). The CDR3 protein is CSARNSGGNEKLFF. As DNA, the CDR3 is TGCAGTGCTAGAAACTCGGGCGGTAATGAAAAACTGTTTTTT.

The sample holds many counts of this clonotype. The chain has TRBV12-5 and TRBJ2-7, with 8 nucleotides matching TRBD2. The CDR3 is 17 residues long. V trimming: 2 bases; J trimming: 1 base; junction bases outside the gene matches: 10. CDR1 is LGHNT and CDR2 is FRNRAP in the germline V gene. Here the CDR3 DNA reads TGTGCTAGTGGTTTGCAGGCTAGCGGGTTCAAATCCTACGAGCAGTACTTC. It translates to CASGLQASGFKSYEQYF.

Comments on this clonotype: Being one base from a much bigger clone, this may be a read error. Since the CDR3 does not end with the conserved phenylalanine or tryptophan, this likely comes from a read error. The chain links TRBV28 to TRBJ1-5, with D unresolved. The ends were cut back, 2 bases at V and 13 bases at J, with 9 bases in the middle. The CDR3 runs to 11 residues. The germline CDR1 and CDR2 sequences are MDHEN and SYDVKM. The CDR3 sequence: CASSLKGRQHS. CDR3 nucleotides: TGTGCCAGCAGTTTAAAAGGACGGCAGCATTCT.

CDR3: CSARVGMTETQYF. The CDR3 DNA reads as TGCAGTGCTAGAGTGGGGATGACAGAGACCCAGTACTTC. V and J are TRBV20-1 and TRBJ2-5; D not certain. The germline V and J ends were trimmed by 1 base and 4 bases, with 10 bases remaining between them. Germline V gives CDR1 DFQATT, CDR2 SNEGSKA (reference sequence). The CDR3 has 13 residues.

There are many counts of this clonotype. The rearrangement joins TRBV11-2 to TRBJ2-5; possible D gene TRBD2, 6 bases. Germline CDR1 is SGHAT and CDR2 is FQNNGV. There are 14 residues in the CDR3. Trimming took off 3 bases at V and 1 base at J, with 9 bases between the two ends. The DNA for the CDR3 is TGTGCCAGCAGCTTTCAGGGACTCCAAGAGACCCAGTACTTC. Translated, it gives CASSFQGLQETQYF.

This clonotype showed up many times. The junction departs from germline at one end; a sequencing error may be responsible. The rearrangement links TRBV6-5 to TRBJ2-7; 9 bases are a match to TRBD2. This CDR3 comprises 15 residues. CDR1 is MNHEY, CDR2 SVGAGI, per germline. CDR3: CASSHSASGEYEQYF. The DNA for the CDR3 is TGTGCCAGCAGTCACTCGGCTAGCGGGGAGTACGAGCAGTACTTC.

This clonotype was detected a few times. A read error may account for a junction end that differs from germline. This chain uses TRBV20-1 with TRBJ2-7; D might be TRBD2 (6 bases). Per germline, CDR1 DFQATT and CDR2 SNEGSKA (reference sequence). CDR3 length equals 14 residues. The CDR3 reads CSARDRGASSEQYF. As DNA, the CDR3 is TGCAGTGCTAGAGATCGCGGGGCCTCCTCCGAGCAGTACTTC.

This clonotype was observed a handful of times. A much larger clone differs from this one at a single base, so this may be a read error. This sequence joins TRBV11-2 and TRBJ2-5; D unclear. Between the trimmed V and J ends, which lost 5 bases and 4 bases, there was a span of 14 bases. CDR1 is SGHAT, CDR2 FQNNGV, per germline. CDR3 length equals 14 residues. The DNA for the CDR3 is TGTGCCAGCAGCCCGCAGGTAGTACCAGAGACCCAGTACTTC. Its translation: CASSPQVVPETQYF.

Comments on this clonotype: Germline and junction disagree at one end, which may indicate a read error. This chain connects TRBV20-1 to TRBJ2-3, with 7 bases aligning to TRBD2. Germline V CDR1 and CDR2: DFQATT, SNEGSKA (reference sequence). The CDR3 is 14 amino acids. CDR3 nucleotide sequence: TGCAGTGCTGCAGCGGGAACTAGCACAGATACGCAGTACTTT. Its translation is CSAAAGTSTDTQYF.

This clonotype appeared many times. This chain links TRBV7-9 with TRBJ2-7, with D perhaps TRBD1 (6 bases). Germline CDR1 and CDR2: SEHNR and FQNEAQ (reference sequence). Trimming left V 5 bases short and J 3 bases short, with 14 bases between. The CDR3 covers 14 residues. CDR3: CASSPEQDSYEQYF. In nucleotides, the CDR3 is TGTGCCAGCAGCCCCGAGCAGGACAGCTACGAGCAGTACTTC.

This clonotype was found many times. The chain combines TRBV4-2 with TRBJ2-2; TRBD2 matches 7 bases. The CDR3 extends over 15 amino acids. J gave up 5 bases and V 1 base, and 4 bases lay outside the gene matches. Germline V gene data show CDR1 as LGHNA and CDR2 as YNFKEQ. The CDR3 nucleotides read TGTGCCAGCAGCCAAGCGGGAGGTTGGACCGGGGAGCTGTTTTTT. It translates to CASSQAGGWTGELFF.

CDR3 coding DNA: TGTGCCAGCTCACCATTCGCAGGGGCGGATCAGCCCCAGCATTTT. As protein: CASSPFAGADQPQHF. V usage is TRBV18 and J usage is TRBJ1-5; tentative D call: TRBD1 (6 bases). The CDR3 totals 15 residues. V was clipped by 2 bases and J by 5 bases, with 13 bases between them. Per germline, CDR1 KGHSH and CDR2 LQKENI.

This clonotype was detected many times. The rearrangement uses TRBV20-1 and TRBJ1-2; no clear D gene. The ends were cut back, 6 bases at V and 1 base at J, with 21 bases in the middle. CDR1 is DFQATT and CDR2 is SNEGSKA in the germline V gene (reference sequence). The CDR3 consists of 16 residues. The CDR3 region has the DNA TGCAGTGCCCCCAGTATAGGGTTAAGGAGTAACTATGGCTACACCTTC. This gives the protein CSAPSIGLRSNYGYTF.

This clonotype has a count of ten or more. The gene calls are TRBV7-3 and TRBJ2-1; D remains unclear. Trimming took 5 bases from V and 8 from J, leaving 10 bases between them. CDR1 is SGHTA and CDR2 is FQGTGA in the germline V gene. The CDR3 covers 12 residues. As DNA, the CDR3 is TGTGCCAGCAGCGGGTCTGGAGATGAGCAGTTCTTC. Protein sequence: CASSGSGDEQFF.

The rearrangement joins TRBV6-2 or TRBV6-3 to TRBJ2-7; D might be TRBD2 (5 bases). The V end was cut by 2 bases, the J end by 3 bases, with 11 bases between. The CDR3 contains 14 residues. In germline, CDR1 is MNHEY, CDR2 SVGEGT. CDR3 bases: TGTGCCAGCAGTTACCGTCGGGAAGTCTACGAGCAGTACTTC. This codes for CASSYRREVYEQYF.

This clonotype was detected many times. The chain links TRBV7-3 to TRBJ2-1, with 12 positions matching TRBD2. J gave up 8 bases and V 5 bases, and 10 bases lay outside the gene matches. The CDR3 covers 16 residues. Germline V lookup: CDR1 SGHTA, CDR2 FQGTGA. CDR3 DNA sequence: TGTGCCAGCAGCCCAGGGGGGGCTAGCGGGAGGGATGAGCAGTTCTTC. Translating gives CASSPGGASGRDEQFF.

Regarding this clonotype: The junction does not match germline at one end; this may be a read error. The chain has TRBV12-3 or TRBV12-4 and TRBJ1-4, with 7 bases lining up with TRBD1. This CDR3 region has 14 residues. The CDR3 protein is CASRTDRENEKLLF. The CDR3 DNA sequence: TGTGCCAGCAGGACCGACAGGGAGAATGAAAAACTGCTTTTT.

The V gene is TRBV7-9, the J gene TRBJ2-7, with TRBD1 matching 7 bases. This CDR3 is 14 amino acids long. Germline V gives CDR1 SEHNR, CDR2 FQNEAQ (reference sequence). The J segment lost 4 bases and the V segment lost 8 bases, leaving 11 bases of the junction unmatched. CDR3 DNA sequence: TGTGCCAGCTCCACCGGGACAGACTTTTACGAGCAGTACTTC. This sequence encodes CASSTGTDFYEQYF. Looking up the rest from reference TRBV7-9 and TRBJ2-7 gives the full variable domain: DTGVSQNPRHKITKRGQNVTFRCDPISEHNRLYWYRQTLGQGPEFLTYFQNEAQLEKSRLLSDRFSAERPKGSFSTLEIQRTEQGDSAMYLCASSTGTDFYEQYFGPGTRLTVT.

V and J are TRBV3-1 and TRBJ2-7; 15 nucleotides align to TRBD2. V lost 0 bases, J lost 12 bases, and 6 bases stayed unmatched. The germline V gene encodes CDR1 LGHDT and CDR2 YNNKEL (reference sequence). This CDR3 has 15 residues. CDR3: CASSQDRTSGRVRYF. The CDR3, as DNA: TGTGCCAGCAGCCAAGATCGGACTAGCGGGAGGGTTCGGTACTTC.

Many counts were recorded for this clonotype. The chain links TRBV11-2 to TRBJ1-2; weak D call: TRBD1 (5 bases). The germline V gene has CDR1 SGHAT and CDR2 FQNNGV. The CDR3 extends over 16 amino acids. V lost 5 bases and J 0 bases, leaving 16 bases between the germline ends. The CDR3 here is CASSLNMDTSNYGYTF. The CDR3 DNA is TGTGCCAGCAGCCTGAATATGGACACTTCTAACTATGGCTACACCTTC.

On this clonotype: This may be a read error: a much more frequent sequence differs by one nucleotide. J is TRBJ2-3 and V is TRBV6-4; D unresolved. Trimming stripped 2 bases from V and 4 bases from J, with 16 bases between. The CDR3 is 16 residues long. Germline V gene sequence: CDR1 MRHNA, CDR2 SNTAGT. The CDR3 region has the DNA TGTGCCAGCAGTGACCCGTGGACCGTGAGAGCAGATACGCAGTATTTT. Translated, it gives CASSDPWTVRADTQYF.

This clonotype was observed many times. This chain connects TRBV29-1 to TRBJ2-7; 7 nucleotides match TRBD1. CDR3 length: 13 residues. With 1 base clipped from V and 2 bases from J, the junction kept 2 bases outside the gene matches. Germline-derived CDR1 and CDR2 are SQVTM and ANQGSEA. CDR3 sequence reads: CSVEGDRAYEQYF. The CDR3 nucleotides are TGCAGCGTTGAAGGAGACAGGGCCTACGAGCAGTACTTC.

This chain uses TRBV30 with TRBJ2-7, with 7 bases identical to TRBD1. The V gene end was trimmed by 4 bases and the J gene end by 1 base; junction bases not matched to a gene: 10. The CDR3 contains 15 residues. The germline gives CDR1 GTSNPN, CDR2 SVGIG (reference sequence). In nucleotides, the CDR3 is TGTGCCTGGAAGTCCGGGACAGATGGTTCCTACGAGCAGTACTTC. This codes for CAWKSGTDGSYEQYF.

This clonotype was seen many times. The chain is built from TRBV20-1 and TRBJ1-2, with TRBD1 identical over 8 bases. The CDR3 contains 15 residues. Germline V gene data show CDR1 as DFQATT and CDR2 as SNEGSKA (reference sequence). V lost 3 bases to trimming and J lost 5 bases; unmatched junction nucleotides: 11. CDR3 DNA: TGCAGTGCTAGCCTTCAGGGGGCGCGTTATTATGGCTACACCTTC. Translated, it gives CSASLQGARYYGYTF.

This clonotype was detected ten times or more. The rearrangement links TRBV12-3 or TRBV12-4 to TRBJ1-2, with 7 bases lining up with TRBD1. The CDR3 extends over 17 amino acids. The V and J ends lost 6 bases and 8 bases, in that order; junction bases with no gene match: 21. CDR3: CASRLGQLPRIGDGYTF. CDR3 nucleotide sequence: TGTGCCAGCAGACTGGGACAGCTGCCGCGAATAGGTGACGGCTACACCTTC.

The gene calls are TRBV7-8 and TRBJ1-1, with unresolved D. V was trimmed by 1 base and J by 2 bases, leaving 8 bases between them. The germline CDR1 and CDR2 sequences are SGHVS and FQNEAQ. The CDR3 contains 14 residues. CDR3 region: CASSLGTANTEAFF. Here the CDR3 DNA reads TGTGCCAGCAGCTTAGGCACAGCTAACACTGAAGCTTTCTTT.